The subject of this entry is one T cell receptor beta chain. This clonotype showed up just a few times. No antigen is known for it. No base quality values were provided; no much bigger clone lies one nucleotide off. In the ophthalmopathy patients, disease was moderately to severely active, with a Clinical Activity Score of 3 or more, a NOSPECS grade of 4 or more, and a duration of less than 3 months. Patients with uncontrolled infections, other autoimmune diseases, pregnancy or lactation were excluded. Clinical symptoms, serum thyroxine and TRAb, thyroid ultrasound, and orbital computed tomography formed the basis for the diagnoses. PBMCs were separated from approximately 9.9 ml of fresh peripheral blood using Ficoll-Paque density gradient centrifugation. Trizol reagent was used to extract total RNA, and RNA quality was then checked on an Agilent 2100 Bioanalyzer. These data are taken from a study of T cells in Graves' hyperthyroidism and ophthalmopathy (dated 2019 in TCRdb). Background for the entire study: Peripheral blood samples were taken at initial diagnosis, before any treatment was given. A discovery cohort of approximately 97 patients, about 40 with Graves' ophthalmopathy and about 58 with stable Graves' hyperthyroidism, was used to find distinguishing TCR V-J signatures. Prospective prediction of ophthalmopathy was tested in an independent validation cohort consisting of about 20 hyperthyroidism patients and over 15 patients who later progressed to ophthalmopathy. The roughly 100 discovery patients were randomly split 7:3 into training and test sets. In over five Graves' hyperthyroidism patients, the study also compared T-cell repertoires from thyroid tissue with T-cell repertoires from blood. Once sampling was done, hyperthyroidism patients were given methimazole at a starting dose of 30 mg daily, whereas ophthalmopathy patients were given high-dose intravenous methylprednisolone. TCR Vbeta CDR3 sequencing of 120 to 150 peripheral blood samples (over 40 ophthalmopathy, about 75 hyperthyroidism and some 17 progressor patients) is reported in the paper.

According to the germline V gene, CDR1 reads SGDLS and CDR2 reads YYNGEE. Counted from cysteine to phenylalanine, this CDR3 has 13 amino acids. CDR3 DNA only is kept here, 39 bases in frame from base 1. The V end loses 0 bases and the J end loses 5 bases, and a stretch of 8 bases separates them. Overall study outcomes, separate from this receptor: A model built on a 13 V-J signature distinguished ophthalmopathy from stable hyperthyroidism, reaching 87.88% sensitivity and under 84% specificity in cross-validation and 80%/75% in testing. No statistical method was used to fix the sample size in advance, and group allocation was not hidden from the investigators. In validation, the model predicted progression to ophthalmopathy with 55% to 71% sensitivity and 72% to 85% specificity, a median of 6.5 months before onset. Most expanded thyroid clonotypes (frequency above 0.001) were also found in blood, which suggests that blood repertoires may mirror thyroid immune responses.

The TCR beta CDR3 regions were amplified from RNA transcripts. A first-round RT-PCR of the TCR CDR3 used the HTBI primer set with the Qiagen OneStep RT-PCR kit. Libraries were constructed in a second round of multiplex PCR, after which size selection and purification were performed. Libraries were sequenced paired-end with 100 bp reads on an Illumina HiSeq2000. Processing in the source paper ran as follows. SOAPnuke was used to process the raw data, removing reads that contained adapters or uncalled bases, had a mean Phred below 15, or lacked an exact match to the constant primer or identifier. COPE v1.2.5 was used to merge the high-quality paired reads, and each unique nucleotide sequence was defined as a clonotype. MiTCR v1.1 was used to align the clonotypes against IMGT TRBV, TRBD and TRBJ reference segments. Analysis was restricted to V-J combinations with a frequency above 0.0001, which covered just over 98% of repertoires. A TCS score was defined as the ratio of F50 (clonal expansion) to E x V (chaos), with BLOSUM62-based TCRdist applied between CDR3 peptides within each V-J. Welch's t-statistics and random forest reduced around 520 V-J features to around 14, which were used in a naive Bayes classifier (R e1071). Thyroid-blood repertoire similarity was quantified with the Morisita-Horn index. TCRdb trimmed the raw reads at Q25, called clones with MiXCR and kept productive beta chains. One record per CDR3 amino acid sequence lists the most common genes and DNA. The V and J calls here are based on TCRdb, not the publication. Here the sample has approximately 610,000 distinct CDR3 sequences; about 15% occur a single time. Approximately 4.2% of the sample is taken by the ten largest.

Source material: blood. The receptor was isolated from a woman in her forties with Graves' ophthalmopathy. Rearrangement joined TRBV9 to TRBJ1-2; the D gene is unclear. The DNA sequence reads TGTGCCAGCAGCGTAGGTAGGAGTTATGGCTACACCTTC. Its protein is CASSVGRSYGYTF.